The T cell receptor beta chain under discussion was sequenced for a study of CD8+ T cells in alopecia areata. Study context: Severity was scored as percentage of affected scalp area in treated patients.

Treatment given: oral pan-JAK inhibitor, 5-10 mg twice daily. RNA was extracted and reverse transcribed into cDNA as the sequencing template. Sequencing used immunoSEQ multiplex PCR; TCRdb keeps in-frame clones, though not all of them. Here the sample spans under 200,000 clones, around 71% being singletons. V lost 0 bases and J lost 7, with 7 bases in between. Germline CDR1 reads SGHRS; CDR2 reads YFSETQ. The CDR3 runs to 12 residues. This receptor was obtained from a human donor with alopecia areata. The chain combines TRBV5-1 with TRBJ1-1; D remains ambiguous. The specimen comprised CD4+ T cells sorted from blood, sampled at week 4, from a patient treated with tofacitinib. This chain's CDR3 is CASSLGANEAFF. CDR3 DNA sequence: TGCGCCAGCAGCTTGGGAGCCAATGAAGCTTTCTTT. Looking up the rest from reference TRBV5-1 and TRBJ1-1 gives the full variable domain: KAGVTQTPRYLIKTRGQQVTLSCSPISGHRSVSWYQQTPGQGLQFLFEYFSETQRNKGNFPGRFSGRQFSNSRSEMNVSTLELGDSALYLCASSLGANEAFFGQGTRLTVV.